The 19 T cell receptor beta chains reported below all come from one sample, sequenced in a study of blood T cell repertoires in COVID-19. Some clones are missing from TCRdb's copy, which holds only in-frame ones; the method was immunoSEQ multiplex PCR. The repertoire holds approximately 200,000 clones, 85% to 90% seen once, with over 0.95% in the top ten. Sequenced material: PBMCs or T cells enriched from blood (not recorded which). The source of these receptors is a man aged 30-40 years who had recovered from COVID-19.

The CDR3, as DNA: TGTGCCAGCAGCCAACACTTTCGGACTAGCGGGAGGTTCACGAACACCGGGGAGCTGTTTTTT. It encodes CASSQHFRTSGRFTNTGELFF. The chain carries TRBV4-2 and TRBJ2-2, with 14 bases fitting TRBD2. V lost 2 bases and J lost 0; bases outside the gene matches: 11. Germline-derived CDR1 and CDR2 are LGHNA and YNFKEQ. The CDR3 contains 21 residues.

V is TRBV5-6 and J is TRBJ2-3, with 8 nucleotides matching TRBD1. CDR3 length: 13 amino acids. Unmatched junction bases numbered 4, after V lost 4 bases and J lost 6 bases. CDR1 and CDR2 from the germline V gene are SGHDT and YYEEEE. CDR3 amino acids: CASSLDRVDTQYF. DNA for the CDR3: TGTGCCAGCAGCCTGGACAGGGTGGATACGCAGTATTTT.

Written as DNA, the CDR3 is TGTGCCAGCAGTAACAGGATCAGGTCAGATACGCAGTATTTT. Its protein is CASSNRIRSDTQYF. The gene calls are TRBV6-5 and TRBJ2-3; TRBD1 is a possible D gene (5 bases). The V end was cut by 5 bases, the J end by 4 bases, with 13 bases between. The CDR3 is 14 amino acids. Germline V gene lookup returns CDR1 MNHEY and CDR2 SVGAGI.

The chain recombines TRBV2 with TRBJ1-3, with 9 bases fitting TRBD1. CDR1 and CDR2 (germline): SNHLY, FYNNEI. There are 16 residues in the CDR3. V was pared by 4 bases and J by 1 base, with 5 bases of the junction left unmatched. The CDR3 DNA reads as TGTGCCAGCAGTGGGGGGACAGGGCGTTCTGGAAACACCATATATTTT. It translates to CASSGGTGRSGNTIYF. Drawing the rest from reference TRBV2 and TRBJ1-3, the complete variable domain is EPEVTQTPSHQVTQMGQEVILRCVPISNHLYFYWYRQILGQKVEFLVSFYNNEISEKSEIFDDQFSVERPDGSNFTLKIRSTKLEDSAMYFCASSGGTGRSGNTIYFGEGSWLTVV.

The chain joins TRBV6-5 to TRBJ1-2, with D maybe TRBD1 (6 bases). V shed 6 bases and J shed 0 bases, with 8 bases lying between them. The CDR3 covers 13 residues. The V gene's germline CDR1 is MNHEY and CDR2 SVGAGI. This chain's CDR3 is CASRNRANYGYTF. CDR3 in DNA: TGTGCCAGCAGAAACAGGGCTAACTATGGCTACACCTTC.

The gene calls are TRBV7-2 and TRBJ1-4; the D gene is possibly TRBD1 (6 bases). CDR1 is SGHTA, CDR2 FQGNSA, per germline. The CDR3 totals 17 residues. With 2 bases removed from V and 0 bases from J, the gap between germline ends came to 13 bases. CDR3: CASSLRGAGATNEKLFF. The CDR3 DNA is TGTGCCAGCAGCTTACGGGGGGCGGGAGCAACTAATGAAAAACTGTTTTTT.

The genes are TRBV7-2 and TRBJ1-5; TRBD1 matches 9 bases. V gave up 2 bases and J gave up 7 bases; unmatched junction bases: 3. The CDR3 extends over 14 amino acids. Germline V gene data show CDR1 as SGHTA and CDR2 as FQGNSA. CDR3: CASSLRTGEQPQHF. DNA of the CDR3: TGTGCCAGCAGCTTAAGGACAGGGGAACAGCCCCAGCATTTT.

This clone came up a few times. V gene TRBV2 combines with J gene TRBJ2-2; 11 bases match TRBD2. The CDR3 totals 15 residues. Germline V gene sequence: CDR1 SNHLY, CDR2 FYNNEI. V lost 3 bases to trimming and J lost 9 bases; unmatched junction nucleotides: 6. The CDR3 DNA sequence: TGTGCCAGCAGTGATAGCGGGGGGGCTCGTAGGGAGCTGTTTTTT. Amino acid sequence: CASSDSGGARRELFF. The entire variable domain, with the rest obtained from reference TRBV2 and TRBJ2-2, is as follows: EPEVTQTPSHQVTQMGQEVILRCVPISNHLYFYWYRQILGQKVEFLVSFYNNEISEKSEIFDDQFSVERPDGSNFTLKIRSTKLEDSAMYFCASSDSGGARRELFFGEGSRLTVL.

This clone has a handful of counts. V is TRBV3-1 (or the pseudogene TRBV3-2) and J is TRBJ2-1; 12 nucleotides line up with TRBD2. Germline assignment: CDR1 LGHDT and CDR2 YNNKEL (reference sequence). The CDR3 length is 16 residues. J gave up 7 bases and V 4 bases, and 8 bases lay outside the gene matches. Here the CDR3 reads CASSPLAGGLWNEQFF. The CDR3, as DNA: TGTGCCAGCAGCCCACTAGCGGGGGGTTTGTGGAATGAGCAGTTCTTC.

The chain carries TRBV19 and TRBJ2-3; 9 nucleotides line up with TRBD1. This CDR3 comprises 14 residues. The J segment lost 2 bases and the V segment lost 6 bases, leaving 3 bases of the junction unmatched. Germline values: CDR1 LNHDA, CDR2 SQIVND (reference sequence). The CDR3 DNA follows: TGTGCCAGTAGCCGGGACAGGGTCACAGATACGCAGTATTTT. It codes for CASSRDRVTDTQYF.

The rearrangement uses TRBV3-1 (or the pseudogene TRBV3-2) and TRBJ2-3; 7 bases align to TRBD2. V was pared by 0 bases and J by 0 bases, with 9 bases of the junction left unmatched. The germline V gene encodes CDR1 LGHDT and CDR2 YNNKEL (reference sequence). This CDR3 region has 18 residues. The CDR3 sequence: CASSQDPRVSGSTDTQYF. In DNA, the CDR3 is TGTGCCAGCAGCCAAGATCCCAGGGTTAGCGGGAGCACAGATACGCAGTATTTT.

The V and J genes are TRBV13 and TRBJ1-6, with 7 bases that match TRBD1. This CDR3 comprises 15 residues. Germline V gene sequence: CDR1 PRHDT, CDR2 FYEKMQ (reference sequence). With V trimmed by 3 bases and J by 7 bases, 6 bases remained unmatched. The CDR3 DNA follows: TGTGCCAGCAGCTTCCAGACAGGGTCGAATTCACCCCTCCACTTT. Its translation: CASSFQTGSNSPLHF.

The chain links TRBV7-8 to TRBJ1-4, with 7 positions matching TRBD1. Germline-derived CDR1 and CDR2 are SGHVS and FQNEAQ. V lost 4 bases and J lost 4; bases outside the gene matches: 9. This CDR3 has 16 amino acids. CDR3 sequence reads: CASSWKRGPGNEKLFF. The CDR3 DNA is TGTGCCAGCAGCTGGAAAAGGGGGCCTGGTAATGAAAAACTGTTTTTT.

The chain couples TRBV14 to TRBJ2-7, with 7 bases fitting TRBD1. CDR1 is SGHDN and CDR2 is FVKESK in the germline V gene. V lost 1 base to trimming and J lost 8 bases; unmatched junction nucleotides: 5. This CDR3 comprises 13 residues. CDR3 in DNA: TGTGCCAGCAGCCAAGTGAAGGGGGCGAAGCAGTACTTC. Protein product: CASSQVKGAKQYF.

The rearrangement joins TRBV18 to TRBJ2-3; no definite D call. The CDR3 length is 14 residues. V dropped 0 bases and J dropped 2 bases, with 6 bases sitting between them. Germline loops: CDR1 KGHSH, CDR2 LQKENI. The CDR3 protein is CASSPPANTDTQYF. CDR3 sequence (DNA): TGTGCCAGCTCACCACCGGCCAACACAGATACGCAGTATTTT.

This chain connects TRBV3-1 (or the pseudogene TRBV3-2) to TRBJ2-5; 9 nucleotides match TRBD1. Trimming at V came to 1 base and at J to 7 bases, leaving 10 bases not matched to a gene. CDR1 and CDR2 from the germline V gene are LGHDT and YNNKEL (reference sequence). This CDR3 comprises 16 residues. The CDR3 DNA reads TGTGCCAGCAGCCAAGCCGGGACAGGGACGGGGGGGACCCAGTACTTC. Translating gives CASSQAGTGTGGTQYF.

CDR3 in DNA: TGTGCCAGCAGCCAGTGGGACAGGAGTAGCAATCAGCCCCAGCATTTT. This gives the protein CASSQWDRSSNQPQHF. This sequence joins TRBV5-6 and TRBJ1-5, with 8 bases lining up with TRBD1. The germline gives CDR1 SGHDT, CDR2 YYEEEE. Trimming took 4 bases from V and 0 from J; bases not matched to a gene: 6. This CDR3 is built from 16 residues.

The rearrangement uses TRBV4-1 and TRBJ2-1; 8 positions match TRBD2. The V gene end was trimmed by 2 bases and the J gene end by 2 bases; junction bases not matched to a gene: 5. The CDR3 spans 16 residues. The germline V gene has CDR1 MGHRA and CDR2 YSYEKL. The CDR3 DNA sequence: TGCGCCAGCAGCCAACGGGGGGGCCTCCCCTACAATGAGCAGTTCTTC. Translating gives CASSQRGGLPYNEQFF.

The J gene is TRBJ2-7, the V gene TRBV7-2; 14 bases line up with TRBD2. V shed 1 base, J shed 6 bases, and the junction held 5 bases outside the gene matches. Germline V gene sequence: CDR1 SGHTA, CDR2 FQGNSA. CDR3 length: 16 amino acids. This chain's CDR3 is CASSLVWTSGRSEQYF. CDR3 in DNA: TGTGCCAGCAGCTTAGTGTGGACTAGCGGGAGGTCCGAGCAGTACTTC.